This T cell receptor beta chain was captured in a study of OX40 agonist ivuxolimab in advanced cancers. In the study overall: Those enrolled were roughly 80% male, with a mean age of around 58 years and ages from roughly 20 to 85. One hepatocellular carcinoma and a couple of cutaneous melanoma patients partially responded.

Method: immunoSEQ multiplex PCR; TCRdb's copy keeps in-frame clones and lacks some. Among tens of thousands of clones listed, almost 85% were seen once. The material was CD4+ or CD8+ T cells sorted from blood, obtained in a trial of the OX40 agonist ivuxolimab. The TCR sequence derives from an adult with an advanced solid tumor such as melanoma, head and neck, liver or kidney cancer.

CDR3 in DNA: TGTGCCATCAGTGAGTCTGGTGGACTTAATGAAAAACTGTTTTTT. It translates to CAISESGGLNEKLFF. The chain carries TRBV10-3 and TRBJ1-4; D ambiguous. From germline, CDR1 is ENHRY and CDR2 SYGVKD. This CDR3 comprises 15 residues. Trimming pared 0 bases from V and 4 bases from J, leaving 9 bases between.